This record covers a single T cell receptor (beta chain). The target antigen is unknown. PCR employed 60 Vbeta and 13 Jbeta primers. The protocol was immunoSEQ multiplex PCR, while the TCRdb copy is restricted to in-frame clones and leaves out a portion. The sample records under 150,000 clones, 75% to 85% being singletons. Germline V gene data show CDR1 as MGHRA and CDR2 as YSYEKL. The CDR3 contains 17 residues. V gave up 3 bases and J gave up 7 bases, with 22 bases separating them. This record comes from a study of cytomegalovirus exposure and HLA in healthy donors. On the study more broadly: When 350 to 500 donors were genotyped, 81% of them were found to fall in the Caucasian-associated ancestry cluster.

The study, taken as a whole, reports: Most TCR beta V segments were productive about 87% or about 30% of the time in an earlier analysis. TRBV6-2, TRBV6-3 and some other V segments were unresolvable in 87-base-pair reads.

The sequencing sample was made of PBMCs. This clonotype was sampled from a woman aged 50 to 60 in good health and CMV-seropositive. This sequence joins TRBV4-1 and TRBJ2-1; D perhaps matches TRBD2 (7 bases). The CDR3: CASSQSGGGPVGNEQFF. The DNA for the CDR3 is TGCGCCAGCAGCCAGTCCGGCGGGGGCCCGGTTGGGAATGAGCAGTTCTTC.